This T cell receptor (beta chain) was recovered during a study of T cell responses to AZD1222 COVID-19 vaccine. Overall study: Researchers grouped second doses given at about 4 or about 12 weeks into one pool. Study-wide findings and caveats: AZD1222 recipients seropositive at baseline numbered only five to seven.

A word on this clone: Antigen: not known.

The V segment lost 1 base and the J segment 6 bases; nucleotides outside the gene matches: 3. The CDR3 is made up of 14 amino acids. Germline CDR1 is LGHDT and CDR2 is YNNKEL (reference sequence). Using immunoSEQ multiplex PCR, the repertoire was profiled, and TCRdb retains in-frame clones only, with some absent. The profile covers some 96,000 clones, with more than 75% appearing a single time and approximately 2.8% taken by the ten largest. The chain couples TRBV3-1 (or the pseudogene TRBV3-2) to TRBJ1-2, with TRBD1 identical over 9 bases. The TCR originated in an adult in good health. The sample in question was peripheral blood, obtained on day 0 of AZD1222 vaccination. DNA of the CDR3: TGTGCCAGCAGCCAAGGCGACAGGGGGGATGGCTACACCTTC. Amino acids: CASSQGDRGDGYTF.